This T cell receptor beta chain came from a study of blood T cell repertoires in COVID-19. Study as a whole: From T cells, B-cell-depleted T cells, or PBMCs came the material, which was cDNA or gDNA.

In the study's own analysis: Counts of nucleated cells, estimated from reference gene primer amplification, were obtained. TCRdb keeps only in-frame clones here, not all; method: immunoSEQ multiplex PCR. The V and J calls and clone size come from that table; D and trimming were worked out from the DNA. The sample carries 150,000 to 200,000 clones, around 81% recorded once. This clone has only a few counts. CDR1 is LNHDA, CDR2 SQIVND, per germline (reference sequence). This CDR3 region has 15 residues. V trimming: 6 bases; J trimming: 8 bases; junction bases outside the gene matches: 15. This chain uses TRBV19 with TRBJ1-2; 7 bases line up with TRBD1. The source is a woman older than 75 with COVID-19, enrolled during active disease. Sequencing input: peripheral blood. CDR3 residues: CASRIKTGTSGGYTF. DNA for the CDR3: TGTGCCAGTAGAATCAAGACAGGGACGTCCGGGGGCTACACCTTC. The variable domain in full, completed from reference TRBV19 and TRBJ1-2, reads DGGITQSPKYLFRKEGQNVTLSCEQNLNHDAMYWYRQDPGQGLRLIYYSQIVNDFQKGDIAEGYSVSREKKESFPLTVTSAQKNPTAFYLCASRIKTGTSGGYTFGSGTRLTVV.